The present T cell receptor (beta chain) was sequenced within a study of T cells in Graves' hyperthyroidism and ophthalmopathy. This clonotype was picked up many times. Antigen: not known. Template material for amplifying TCR beta CDR3 regions consisted of RNA transcripts. A first-round RT-PCR of the TCR CDR3 used the HTBI primer set. TCRdb re-called the multiplex PCR reads with MiXCR, one entry per CDR3 protein. The repertoire has 660,000 or so distinct CDR3 sequences, about 45% of them found once; the top ten carry about 7%. The study excluded patients with uncontrolled infection, other autoimmune disease, pregnancy or lactation. V was clipped by 6 bases and J by 2 bases, with 11 bases between them. Germline V CDR1 and CDR2: MNHNY, SVGAGI (reference sequence). The CDR3 sequence is 14 residues long. General study findings and limits: Within blood appeared most thyroid clonotypes that had expanded above 0.001.

This clonotype originated in an adult man with Graves' disease, either hyperthyroidism or ophthalmopathy (not recorded which). V and J are TRBV6-6 and TRBJ1-5; D call uncertain. Sequencing input: peripheral blood or thyroid tissue (not recorded which). The DNA for the CDR3 is TGTGCCAGCAGCCCCATCGCCGGCAATCAGCCCCAGCATTTT. Its translation is CASSPIAGNQPQHF.